These T cell receptor beta chains were read from a single sample in a study of HIV-infected children after antiretroviral therapy interruption. TCRdb reanalysed the 3' RACE reads using MiXCR and keeps one entry per CDR3 protein. The table records approximately 96,000 distinct CDR3 sequences, approximately 6.9% of them present only once. This sample comprised CD45RA+ CD4+ T cells from PBMCs, pooled from several time points, obtained from a donor given antiretroviral therapy, either interrupted or continuous. The receptors originated from a pool of human donors with HIV. The CDR3 runs from the conserved cysteine through the conserved F or W. Each record gives: clone size, J gene, D gene, V gene, CDR3 DNA, CDR3 protein. A D gene is named only where the DNA matches it firmly. Size is stated for part of the rows, as once, few or many counts, or as a class when the clone is expanded.

size: many
J: TRBJ1-1
D: -
V: TRBV19
DNA: TGTGCCAGTACCCCAGGGAGGTCGAACACTGAAGCTTTCTTT
CDR3: CASTPGRSNTEAFF

size: many
J: TRBJ1-6
D: -
V: TRBV7-9
DNA: TGTGCCAGCAGCTTTGGGGCGGATTATAATTCACCCCTCCACTTT
CDR3: CASSFGADYNSPLHF

size: many
J: TRBJ2-7
D: -
V: TRBV20-1
DNA: TGCAGTGCTAGAGGAGACAGGACGGACTACGAGCAGTACTTC
CDR3: CSARGDRTDYEQYF

size: few
J: TRBJ2-1
D: TRBD2
V: TRBV12-3/TRBV12-4
DNA: TGTGCCAGCAGTTTCCCAAGGACTAGCGGGAGAATCCCTTCTTGGAATGAGCAGTTCTTC
CDR3: CASSFPRTSGRIPSWNEQFF

size: -
J: TRBJ1-1
D: -
V: TRBV5-1
DNA: TGCGCCAGCAGCCTAGAGACAGGGAACACTGAAGCTTTCTTT
CDR3: CASSLETGNTEAFF

size: many
J: TRBJ1-2
D: -
V: TRBV7-2
DNA: TGTGCCAGCAGCCCGCCGAAGCTCCCTAACTATGGCTACACCTTC
CDR3: CASSPPKLPNYGYTF

size: few
J: TRBJ1-2
D: -
V: TRBV19
DNA: TGTGCCAGTAGTATAGGAGGGCAGGTCGGCGGCTACACCTTC
CDR3: CASSIGGQVGGYTF

size: few
J: TRBJ1-1
D: TRBD1
V: TRBV10-2
DNA: TGCGCCAGCAGCCGACAGGGGGGAGAGACTGAAGCTTTCTTT
CDR3: CASSRQGGETEAFF

size: many
J: TRBJ2-7
D: TRBD2
V: TRBV3-1
DNA: TGTGCCAGCAGCCACCCAGCTGCTAGCGGGGGCCCCTACGAGCAGTACTTC
CDR3: CASSHPAASGGPYEQYF

size: -
J: TRBJ1-2
D: -
V: TRBV5-1
DNA: TGCGCCAGCAGCTTGGTTACCGGGACAACCTATGGCTACACCTTC
CDR3: CASSLVTGTTYGYTF

size: many
J: TRBJ2-7
D: TRBD2
V: TRBV12-3/TRBV12-4
DNA: TGTGCCAGCAGTTTGTTCGTAGGGCTAGCGGGAGCTGGCGAGCAGTACTTC
CDR3: CASSLFVGLAGAGEQYF

size: medium-sized
J: TRBJ2-7
D: -
V: TRBV7-8
DNA: TGTGCCAGCAGCTCCAAGCCCCCGAACGAGCAGTACTTC
CDR3: CASSSKPPNEQYF

size: many
J: TRBJ2-3
D: TRBD2
V: TRBV29-1
DNA: TGCAGCGTTTACGAGACCCCAGGGACTAGAACGCAGTATTTT
CDR3: CSVYETPGTRTQYF

size: many
J: TRBJ1-5
D: TRBD1
V: TRBV27
DNA: TGTGCCAGCGCCCTGTACAGGGGGGCCTTGGGTCAGCCCCAGCATTTT
CDR3: CASALYRGALGQPQHF

size: many
J: TRBJ1-2
D: -
V: TRBV18
DNA: TGTGCCAGCTCACCACTAAAAGGGCCCGAGTATGGCTACACCTTC
CDR3: CASSPLKGPEYGYTF

size: few
J: TRBJ2-7
D: -
V: TRBV10-3
DNA: TGTGCCATCAGTGGGGGTCCCGGGAGCAACTACGAGCAGTACTTC
CDR3: CAISGGPGSNYEQYF

size: many
J: TRBJ2-1
D: -
V: TRBV10-2
DNA: TGCGCCAGCAGTGGGAATGAGCAGTTCTTC
CDR3: CASSGNEQFF

size: few
J: TRBJ2-3
D: TRBD1
V: TRBV30
DNA: TGTGCCTGGGCGACAGGGCAAGAAACAGATACGCAGTATTTT
CDR3: CAWATGQETDTQYF

size: many
J: TRBJ2-7
D: -
V: TRBV20-1
DNA: TGCAGTGCTGTACGGGGTGAGCAGTACTTC
CDR3: CSAVRGEQYF

size: many
J: TRBJ2-7
D: -
V: TRBV5-6
DNA: TGTGCCAGCAGTTTAAGAAACTCCTACGAGCAGTACTTC
CDR3: CASSLRNSYEQYF

size: many
J: TRBJ2-7
D: TRBD1
V: TRBV4-1
DNA: TGCGCCAGCAGCCAGGCCGGACAGGGGGCCTGGTACGAGCAGTACTTC
CDR3: CASSQAGQGAWYEQYF

size: many
J: TRBJ2-2
D: TRBD2
V: TRBV6-2/TRBV6-3
DNA: TGTGCCAGCAGTTCCCCGTGGTTCAGCGGGAGGGCCAGCGGGGAGCTGTTTTTT
CDR3: CASSSPWFSGRASGELFF

size: many
J: TRBJ2-3
D: -
V: TRBV10-3
DNA: TGTGCCATCAGTAGATCGGTAACTAGCACAGATACGCAGTATTTT
CDR3: CAISRSVTSTDTQYF

size: few
J: TRBJ1-1
D: -
V: TRBV13
DNA: TGTGCCAGCAGCTTAAGGCCCGCCGGGGGGGGCAGCCTCATGAACACTGAAGCTTTCTTT
CDR3: CASSLRPAGGGSLMNTEAFF

size: many
J: TRBJ2-1
D: TRBD2
V: TRBV5-4
DNA: TGTGCCAGCAGCTTGGATATTTGGGTATCGGGGGGTGGGGGTGAGCAGTTCTTC
CDR3: CASSLDIWVSGGGGEQFF

size: many
J: TRBJ1-5
D: -
V: TRBV6-1
DNA: TGTGCCAGCAGGAGAACCGGGACACCAAATCAGCCCCAGCATTTT
CDR3: CASRRTGTPNQPQHF

size: -
J: TRBJ1-4
D: TRBD1
V: TRBV20-1
DNA: TGCAGTGCTAAAGACAGGGTGGGTGAAAAACTGTTTTTT
CDR3: CSAKDRVGEKLFF

size: -
J: TRBJ1-6
D: TRBD1
V: TRBV2
DNA: TGTGCCAGCAGTGGGGCAGGGGGCACTAATTCACCCCTCCACTTT
CDR3: CASSGAGGTNSPLHF

size: many
J: TRBJ1-1
D: TRBD1
V: TRBV2
DNA: TGTGCCAGTAACCGGGACAGGGATGGTACTGAAGCTTTCTTT
CDR3: CASNRDRDGTEAFF

size: -
J: TRBJ1-2
D: TRBD1
V: TRBV9
DNA: TGTGCCAGCAGCGCCCGGACAGGGGGCCTGGGTGATGGCTACACCTTC
CDR3: CASSARTGGLGDGYTF

size: many
J: TRBJ2-7
D: TRBD2
V: TRBV20-1
DNA: TGCAGTGCTCCTCCAGAAAATAGCGGGATAGAGCAGTACTTC
CDR3: CSAPPENSGIEQYF

size: many
J: TRBJ2-3
D: TRBD1
V: TRBV9
DNA: TGTGCCAGCAGCTCCTATGGGAGGGGGACAGGGGAAGATACGCAGTATTTT
CDR3: CASSSYGRGTGEDTQYF

size: many
J: TRBJ1-1
D: TRBD1
V: TRBV29-1
DNA: TGCAGCGTTGAGGGGACAGAGAACACTGAAGCTTTCTTT
CDR3: CSVEGTENTEAFF

size: many
J: TRBJ1-5
D: -
V: TRBV6-2/TRBV6-3
DNA: TGTGCCAGCAGTACTGGACCCAATCAGCCCCAGCATTTT
CDR3: CASSTGPNQPQHF

size: many
J: TRBJ2-3
D: -
V: TRBV11-2
DNA: TGTGCCAGCAGCTTAGCCCCTGGGCCATCCACAGATACGCAGTATTTT
CDR3: CASSLAPGPSTDTQYF

size: many
J: TRBJ2-1
D: -
V: TRBV7-8
DNA: TGTGCCAGCAGCTCGCGATACCAGGGTCCCAATGAGCAGTTCTTC
CDR3: CASSSRYQGPNEQFF

size: many
J: TRBJ1-5
D: TRBD1
V: TRBV6-5
DNA: TGTGCCAGTCGCGTGGGACAGATTAGCAATCAGCCCCAGCATTTT
CDR3: CASRVGQISNQPQHF

size: many
J: TRBJ2-2
D: -
V: TRBV12-3/TRBV12-4
DNA: TGTGCCAGCAGCAACTACAGGGAACGTCTCGGGGAGCTGTTTTTT
CDR3: CASSNYRERLGELFF

size: many
J: TRBJ2-5
D: -
V: TRBV5-1
DNA: TGCGCCAGTCGGAACGGGGGCGAGACCCAGTACTTC
CDR3: CASRNGGETQYF

size: many
J: TRBJ2-2
D: -
V: TRBV6-5
DNA: TGTGCCAGCAGTGAACAGGGGAGGTTCTCCGGGGAGCTGTTTTTT
CDR3: CASSEQGRFSGELFF

size: many
J: TRBJ2-5
D: -
V: TRBV12-3/TRBV12-4
DNA: TGTGCCAGCAGTTTGAGAGTGGTAAAGACCCAGTACTTC
CDR3: CASSLRVVKTQYF

size: many
J: TRBJ1-1
D: -
V: TRBV5-1
DNA: TGCGCCAGCAGCCTCCAGGACACTGAAGCTTTCTTT
CDR3: CASSLQDTEAFF

size: many
J: TRBJ1-2
D: -
V: TRBV19
DNA: TGTGCCAGTAGTATCCAGAGCCGCGGACAGAACTATGGCTACACCTTC
CDR3: CASSIQSRGQNYGYTF

size: few
J: TRBJ2-3
D: TRBD2
V: TRBV7-2
DNA: TGTGCCAGCAGCTTATTAACTAGCGGGGCCAGAGCACAGATAACGCAGTATTTT
CDR3: CASSLLTSGARAQITQYF

size: many
J: TRBJ2-1
D: -
V: TRBV19
DNA: TGTGCCAGTAGTATTACTGACAGCCCCAATGAGCAGTTCTTC
CDR3: CASSITDSPNEQFF

size: many
J: TRBJ1-3
D: -
V: TRBV3-1
DNA: TGTGCCAGCAGCCAAGCCGGTCAGGGTCTTTGGGGAAACACCATATATTTT
CDR3: CASSQAGQGLWGNTIYF

size: -
J: TRBJ2-5
D: TRBD1
V: TRBV20-1
DNA: TGCAGTGTTGTCGCCGGACAGGGGCGAGAGACCCAGTACTTC
CDR3: CSVVAGQGRETQYF

size: many
J: TRBJ1-4
D: -
V: TRBV12-3/TRBV12-4
DNA: TGTGCCAGCAGTGCCTCTGGACGGCTTGAAAAACTGTTTTTT
CDR3: CASSASGRLEKLFF

size: few
J: TRBJ1-4
D: -
V: TRBV10-3
DNA: TGTGCCATCAGGGCGGGGGCAGGTCGTGCAACTAATGAAAAACTGTTTTTT
CDR3: CAIRAGAGRATNEKLFF

size: many
J: TRBJ1-1
D: -
V: TRBV6-1
DNA: TGTGCCAGCAGTGACGGGCGGGGGCGGACGAACACTGAAGCTTTCTTT
CDR3: CASSDGRGRTNTEAFF

size: many
J: TRBJ1-5
D: -
V: TRBV20-1
DNA: TGCAGTGCCCAAGCGGATAGCAATCAGCCCCAGCATTTT
CDR3: CSAQADSNQPQHF